The next 20 T cell receptor beta chains were all read from a single sample in a study of beta chain features in type 1 diabetes. As every portion of the isolated RNA was reverse transcribed, the sequencing read expressed TCRB transcripts. Assay: immunoSEQ multiplex PCR; the TCRdb copy retains only in-frame clones and omits some. This sample carries 430,000 or so clones, over 10% of them seen once, and the ten largest clones take about 0.042%. Sequenced material: naive CD4+ T cells from blood. These receptors were collected from a woman aged 18-29 years in good health.

There are a few counts of this clone. This sequence joins TRBV25-1 and TRBJ2-7, with D possibly being TRBD1 (5 bases). The germline V gene encodes CDR1 MGHDK and CDR2 SYGVNS. V dropped 5 bases and J dropped 0 bases, with 17 bases sitting between them. This CDR3 spans 16 amino acids. CDR3 amino acids: CASSRRRGLSSYEQYF. DNA for the CDR3: TGTGCCAGCAGTCGTCGTAGGGGCCTCAGCTCCTACGAGCAGTACTTC.

This clone was recorded a few times. The CDR3 region has the DNA TGCAGTGCTGGGTTTGGGAATGAGCAGTTCTTC. Its translation is CSAGFGNEQFF. The rearrangement joins TRBV20-1 to TRBJ2-1, with D uncertain. The CDR3 is made up of 11 amino acids. The germline V and J ends were trimmed by 5 bases and 7 bases, with 9 bases remaining between them. Germline V gives CDR1 DFQATT, CDR2 SNEGSKA (reference sequence).

V usage is TRBV7-7 and J usage is TRBJ2-1; maybe TRBD2 (5 bases). The germline CDR1 and CDR2 sequences are SSHAT and FNYEAQ (reference sequence). Trimming shortened V by 5 bases and J by 4 bases, and 15 bases separated the two germline ends. This CDR3 has 15 amino acids. CDR3 amino acids: CASSRAGGSYNEQFF. The CDR3 DNA is TGTGCCAGCAGCCGCGCGGGTGGTAGTTACAATGAGCAGTTCTTC.

This clone turned up a few times. Here the CDR3 reads CAISPNSGFSSPQHF. CDR3 DNA: TGTGCCATCAGCCCAAACTCGGGATTTTCATCGCCCCAGCATTTT. The V call is TRBV10-3, the J call TRBJ1-5; the D is unclear. The CDR3 is 15 residues long. CDR1 is ENHRY, CDR2 SYGVKD, per germline. V was shortened by 6 bases and J by 9 bases, with 21 bases between the two germline ends.

This sequence joins TRBV4-1 and TRBJ2-7; D unclear. The V and J ends lost 3 bases and 3 bases respectively, with 21 bases between them. From germline, CDR1 is MGHRA and CDR2 YSYEKL. This CDR3 has 17 residues. Written as DNA, the CDR3 is TGCGCCAGCAGCCAGGGAATAACTGGAAGTCCCCGCTACGAGCAGTACGTC. Protein: CASSQGITGSPRYEQYV.

This chain joins TRBV7-9 and TRBJ2-7; D is unresolved. Deletions cut 7 bases from V and 0 bases from J, with 13 bases between. This CDR3 contains 14 residues. Germline CDR1 is SEHNR and CDR2 is FQNEAQ (reference sequence). CDR3 residues: CASTTGPSSYEQYV. CDR3 sequence (DNA): TGTGCCAGCACCACGGGTCCCAGCTCCTACGAGCAGTACGTC.

The J gene is TRBJ2-5, the V gene TRBV7-2, with D perhaps given as TRBD1 or TRBD2 (5 bases each). The CDR3 covers 14 residues. The ends were cut back, 4 bases at V and 5 bases at J, with 14 bases in the middle. In germline, CDR1 is SGHTA, CDR2 FQGNSA. The CDR3 sequence: CASSSERGRETQYF. The CDR3 coding sequence is TGTGCCAGCAGCTCTGAGAGGGGTCGGGAGACCCAGTACTTC.

The gene calls are TRBV5-1 and TRBJ2-1; 8 positions agree with TRBD1. CDR1 and CDR2 (germline): SGHRS, YFSETQ. J gave up 9 bases and V 3 bases, and 11 bases lay outside the gene matches. This CDR3 contains 15 residues. CDR3 in DNA: TGCGCCAGCAGCTCACCGGACAGGGCCTACGGTGAGCAGTTCTTC. Translation: CASSSPDRAYGEQFF. Filled out from reference TRBV5-1 and TRBJ2-1, the complete variable domain reads KAGVTQTPRYLIKTRGQQVTLSCSPISGHRSVSWYQQTPGQGLQFLFEYFSETQRNKGNFPGRFSGRQFSNSRSEMNVSTLELGDSALYLCASSSPDRAYGEQFFGPGTRLTVL.

This clone was seen a handful of times. The chain links TRBV7-6 to TRBJ1-5, with 7 bases that match TRBD1. Unmatched junction bases numbered 6, after V lost 5 bases and J lost 2 bases. CDR1 SGHVS and CDR2 FNYEAQ come from the germline V gene. The CDR3 consists of 15 residues. The CDR3, as DNA: TGTGCCAGCAGCCCGAACAGGGGAGGCAATCAGCCCCAGCATTTT. Residues: CASSPNRGGNQPQHF.

This clone was observed at least ten times. The rearrangement joins TRBV30 to TRBJ1-2; a weak D match, TRBD1 (6 bases). There are 13 residues in the CDR3. The V and J ends lost 2 bases and 5 bases respectively, with 12 bases between them. Germline CDR1 GTSNPN, CDR2 SVGIG (reference sequence). The CDR3 DNA follows: TGTGCCTGGAGTATGACAGGACGATATGGCTACACCTTC. This translates into CAWSMTGRYGYTF.

This clone turned up a few times. The rearrangement joins TRBV19 to TRBJ1-2; 10 bases are a match to TRBD1. The germline gives CDR1 LNHDA, CDR2 SQIVND (reference sequence). This CDR3 region has 14 residues. The trim removed 6 bases at V and 7 bases at J, leaving 8 bases unmatched. CDR3 region: CASRDRGMSGGYTF. In nucleotides, the CDR3 is TGTGCCAGTAGGGACAGGGGGATGAGTGGTGGCTACACCTTC.

This clone was picked up a small number of times. The V call is TRBV4-1, the J call TRBJ1-1; D unclear. The CDR3 is made up of 16 amino acids. V was cut by 4 bases and J by 9 bases, with 24 bases left in between. CDR1 is MGHRA and CDR2 is YSYEKL in the germline V gene. CDR3 loop: CASSRRLTDSTAKAFF. The CDR3 bases are TGCGCCAGCAGCCGCCGGCTTACAGATTCTACTGCTAAAGCTTTCTTT.

This chain connects TRBV5-6 to TRBJ2-6; D not resolved. CDR3 size: 16 residues. The germline gives CDR1 SGHDT, CDR2 YYEEEE. The V and J ends lost 0 bases and 0 bases respectively, with 7 bases between them. The CDR3, as DNA: TGTGCCAGCAGCTTGGATTGGGGCTCTGGGGCCAACGTCCTGACTTTC. Its translation is CASSLDWGSGANVLTF.

J is TRBJ2-7 and V is TRBV27; 7 bases match TRBD1. The CDR3 is 14 residues long. Trimming removed 6 bases from V and 9 bases from J; junction bases left unmatched: 14. Germline V gene data show CDR1 as MNHEY and CDR2 as SMNVEV (reference sequence). CDR3 nucleotides: TGTGCCAGCAGAGTGACAGGGTCGGGTAGGGGGCAGTACTTC. Translation: CASRVTGSGRGQYF.

The CDR3 nucleotides read TGTGCCAGCAGCCCAGGGGGTTTCACAGATACGCAGTATTTT. Its protein is CASSPGGFTDTQYF. The genes are TRBV7-3 and TRBJ2-3; 7 nucleotides match TRBD1. V shed 5 bases and J 2 bases; nucleotides not matched to a gene: 4. The CDR3 covers 14 residues. Germline assignment: CDR1 SGHTA and CDR2 FQGTGA. Complete variable domain (other parts from reference TRBV7-3 and TRBJ2-3): GAGVSQTPSNKVTEKGKYVELRCDPISGHTALYWYRQSLGQGPEFLIYFQGTGAADDSGLPNDRFFAVRPEGSVSTLKIQRTERGDSAVYLCASSPGGFTDTQYFGPGTRLTVL.

The CDR3 protein is CASSQSTSGSDEQYF. The CDR3 DNA reads TGCGCCAGCAGTCAATCAACTAGCGGGAGTGACGAGCAGTACTTC. The rearrangement uses TRBV23-1 and TRBJ2-7; 11 bases agree with TRBD2. TRBV23-1 is labeled an ORF, and its function is uncertain. The CDR3 extends over 15 amino acids. Germline trimming cut 0 bases from V and 5 bases from J; bases unmatched to any gene: 3.

The chain recombines TRBV2 with TRBJ2-7; 9 nucleotides agree with TRBD1. Per germline, CDR1 SNHLY and CDR2 FYNNEI. The CDR3 runs to 14 residues. J was trimmed by 0 bases and V by 4 bases; bases with no gene match: 1. The CDR3 DNA is TGTGCCAGCAGTGGACAGGGGGACTCCTACGAGCAGTACTTC. It codes for CASSGQGDSYEQYF.

The chain joins TRBV5-1 to TRBJ2-6, with TRBD1 matching 7 bases. This CDR3 contains 15 residues. Germline V lookup: CDR1 SGHRS, CDR2 YFSETQ. V lost 4 bases, J lost 2 bases, and 3 bases stayed unmatched. The CDR3 bases are TGCGCCAGCAGCCATACAGGGGCTGGGGCCAACGTCCTGACTTTC. As protein: CASSHTGAGANVLTF.

This chain joins TRBV9 and TRBJ1-2; a possible D gene is TRBD1 (6 bases). Trimming shortened V by 4 bases and J by 7 bases, and 14 bases separated the two germline ends. This CDR3 region has 13 residues. From germline, CDR1 is SGDLS and CDR2 YYNGEE. In DNA form, the CDR3 reads TGTGCCAGCAGCTTACAGGGTTTTGGTGGCTACACCTTC. It yields the protein CASSLQGFGGYTF.

This clone was picked up a small number of times. The chain couples TRBV5-1 to TRBJ2-1; 11 bases line up with TRBD2. Germline V lookup: CDR1 SGHRS, CDR2 YFSETQ. This CDR3 has 17 amino acids. Losses at the gene ends were 1 base for V and 9 bases for J; bases not matched to a gene: 12. CDR3 region: CASSLWLAGGLRVEQFF. In nucleotides, the CDR3 is TGCGCCAGCAGCTTGTGGCTAGCGGGAGGTCTCAGGGTTGAGCAGTTCTTC. The full variable domain, rest sourced from reference TRBV5-1 and TRBJ2-1, is KAGVTQTPRYLIKTRGQQVTLSCSPISGHRSVSWYQQTPGQGLQFLFEYFSETQRNKGNFPGRFSGRQFSNSRSEMNVSTLELGDSALYLCASSLWLAGGLRVEQFFGPGTRLTVL.